These T cell receptor beta chains were read from a single sample in a study of CD8 T cells in Susac syndrome. TCRdb recomputed calls from the immunoSEQ multiplex PCR reads with MiXCR, one row per CDR3 protein. The sample records about 150,000 distinct CDR3 sequences, 85% to 95% being singletons. Sequencing was carried out using CD4+ T cells from PBMCs. The receptors were gathered from a human donor with Susac syndrome. The CDR3 runs from the conserved cysteine through the conserved F or W. A D gene is named only where the DNA matches it firmly. Clone size is not always given. Where it is, it says once, few, many or a class for expanded clones.

. | TRBJ2-1 | TRBV9 | TRBD2 | TGTGCCAGCAGCGCCTTAGCGGGCAACTCCTACAATGAGCAGTTCTTC | CASSALAGNSYNEQFF
. | TRBJ1-5 | TRBV3-1 | TRBD1 | TGTGCCAGCAGCCCCACAGGGGACGATCAGCCCCAGCATTTT | CASSPTGDDQPQHF
once | TRBJ2-7 | TRBV20-1 | . | TGCAGTGCAGCGAGGCGGCCATACGAGCAGTACTTC | CSAARRPYEQYF
. | TRBJ1-5 | TRBV24-1 | . | TGTGCCACCAGTGATTTGTCCAGCAATCAGCCCCAGCATTTT | CATSDLSSNQPQHF
. | TRBJ1-3 | TRBV13 | . | TGTGCCAGCACCCGGGACGGAGGAAACACCATATATTTT | CASTRDGGNTIYF
. | TRBJ1-1 | TRBV29-1 | . | TGCAGCGTTGAACGACAGACGAACACTGAAGCTTTCTTT | CSVERQTNTEAFF
. | TRBJ2-7 | TRBV20-1 | . | TGCAGTGCTAGAGATCTACAGGGTTCCCACGAGCAGTACTTC | CSARDLQGSHEQYF
. | TRBJ2-1 | TRBV2 | TRBD2 | TGTGCCAGCAAGGGGACTACCCACAATGAGCAGTTCTTC | CASKGTTHNEQFF
. | TRBJ2-1 | TRBV19 | . | TGTGCCAGTAGGCGCTCGAGCTCCTACAATGAGCAGTTCTTC | CASRRSSSYNEQFF
. | TRBJ1-4 | TRBV29-1 | . | TGCAGCGTGGGCGGGGTGAACGAAAAACTGTTTTTT | CSVGGVNEKLFF
. | TRBJ1-1 | TRBV29-1 | . | TGCAGCGGTTGGGGTATAGGGCAAGAAGCTTTCTTT | CSGWGIGQEAFF
. | TRBJ2-7 | TRBV23-1 | . | TGCGCCAGCGGCGGGGTGCTGCCTTCCTACGAGCAGTACTTC | CASGGVLPSYEQYF
. | TRBJ2-7 | TRBV2 | TRBD1 | TGTGCCAGCAGTGAAATTTGGGACAGGGACCACGAGCAGTACTTC | CASSEIWDRDHEQYF
. | TRBJ2-1 | TRBV7-2 | . | TGTGCCAGCAGGAGGACAGCAAATGAGCAGTTCTTC | CASRRTANEQFF
. | TRBJ1-2 | TRBV29-1 | . | TGCAGCGTTGATGCGGGGGAGATCTATGGCTACACCTTC | CSVDAGEIYGYTF
. | TRBJ1-1 | TRBV14 | . | TGTGCCAGCAGCCTGATGGCAGGAGGGAACACTGAAGCTTTCTTT | CASSLMAGGNTEAFF
. | TRBJ2-1 | TRBV20-1 | TRBD1 | TGCAGTGCTAGAGTCCCCGGGACAGGGGGACGGGGTGAGCAGTTCTTC | CSARVPGTGGRGEQFF
. | TRBJ2-7 | TRBV5-4 | TRBD2 | TGTGCCAGCAGCCCGGGGGAGGGCAGATACGAGCAGTACTTC | CASSPGEGRYEQYF
few | TRBJ2-3 | TRBV19 | . | TGTGCCAGTAGTAGAGGGAACACAGATACGCAGTATTTT | CASSRGNTDTQYF
. | TRBJ2-1 | TRBV29-1 | TRBD1 | TGCAGCGAGACCGGGACAGGGGCCTACAATGAGCAGTTCTTC | CSETGTGAYNEQFF
. | TRBJ2-1 | TRBV5-6 | TRBD1 | TGTGCCAGCAGCACCGGACAGGGGGCCTACAATGAGCAGTTCTTC | CASSTGQGAYNEQFF
. | TRBJ2-5 | TRBV9 | . | TGTGCCAGCAGCGCCCTTGGGACCACGGAGACCCAGTACTTC | CASSALGTTETQYF
. | TRBJ2-5 | TRBV3-1 | TRBD2 | TGTGCCAGCAGTTCTAGCGGGGGGTCGGAGACCCAGTACTTC | CASSSSGGSETQYF
. | TRBJ2-7 | TRBV7-2 | TRBD1 | TGTGCCAGCAGGAAGGGACAGGGTGTCTCCTACGAGCAGTACTTC | CASRKGQGVSYEQYF
. | TRBJ1-3 | TRBV7-9 | . | TGTGCCAGCAGCTACAGGGACGGGGGAAACACCATATATTTT | CASSYRDGGNTIYF
. | TRBJ2-5 | TRBV20-1 | TRBD2 | TGCAGTGCTAGAGTGACTAGCGGATACCAAGAGACCCAGTACTTC | CSARVTSGYQETQYF
. | TRBJ1-5 | TRBV7-2 | . | TGTGCCAGCAGCTTAGACAGCCCTCAGCCCCAGCATTTT | CASSLDSPQPQHF
. | TRBJ1-1 | TRBV7-3 | TRBD1 | TGTGCCAGCAGCCTTAGAGCACAGGGGACGGGGACTGAAGCTTTCTTT | CASSLRAQGTGTEAFF
. | TRBJ2-1 | TRBV18 | . | TGTGCCAGCTCACCACTCCTCGCTTCGGGGTACAATGAGCAGTTCTTC | CASSPLLASGYNEQFF
. | TRBJ2-1 | TRBV6-5 | . | TGTGCCAGCAGTTACAGGAGGGGCGTGGGTGAGCAGTTCTTC | CASSYRRGVGEQFF
. | TRBJ2-1 | TRBV29-1 | . | TGCAGCGTTGAGTCCCAGGGTTGGACAATCGGGCAGTTCTTC | CSVESQGWTIGQFF
. | TRBJ1-4 | TRBV20-1 | . | TGCAGTGCTTCGATGACCCGCGCGGGGCAGCGTGAAAAACTGTTTTTT | CSASMTRAGQREKLFF
. | TRBJ2-6 | TRBV5-1 | . | TGCGCCAGCAGCTTGCCCAGGGGTCCCAACTCTGGGGCCAACGTCCTGACTTTC | CASSLPRGPNSGANVLTF
. | TRBJ1-2 | TRBV12-3/TRBV12-4 | . | TGTGCCAGCAGTTTTTTAGCCTCTAACTATGGCTACACCTTC | CASSFLASNYGYTF
once | TRBJ1-3 | TRBV3-1 | . | TGTGCCAGCAGCCAATCTCGACAGTTCTCTGGAAACACCATATATTTT | CASSQSRQFSGNTIYF
. | TRBJ1-5 | TRBV12-3/TRBV12-4 | TRBD1 | TGTGCCAGCACCATGGGGACAGGGGGCGCGCAGCCCCAGCATTTT | CASTMGTGGAQPQHF
. | TRBJ2-6 | TRBV14 | . | TGTGCCAGCAGCTGGATCTCTGGGGCCAACGTCCTGACTTTC | CASSWISGANVLTF
. | TRBJ2-5 | TRBV5-1 | . | TGCGCCAGCAGCTTCGAAGCGACACAAGAGATCCAGTACTTC | CASSFEATQEIQYF
. | TRBJ2-2 | TRBV3-1 | TRBD1 | TGTGCCAGCAGGGGAACAGGGGCCTCCGGGGAGCTGTTTTTT | CASRGTGASGELFF
. | TRBJ2-1 | TRBV11-3 | . | TGTGCCAGCAGCCACGACTTGGCTGAGCAGTTCTTC | CASSHDLAEQFF
. | TRBJ2-7 | TRBV6-5 | . | TGTGCCAGCAGTCCTAGAGCGGACACCTACGAGCAGTACTTC | CASSPRADTYEQYF
. | TRBJ2-1 | TRBV24-1 | . | TGTGCCACCAGTGATTCAGTCTGGGGAGAGCAGTTCTTC | CATSDSVWGEQFF
. | TRBJ1-1 | TRBV29-1 | . | TGCAGCGTTGACGGAGGGTTCGGCATGAACACTGAAGCTTTCTTT | CSVDGGFGMNTEAFF
. | TRBJ2-7 | TRBV3-1 | TRBD1 | TGTGCCAGCAGCCCCTACGGACAGGGGGGCACTTACGAGCAGTACTTC | CASSPYGQGGTYEQYF
once | TRBJ1-5 | TRBV12-3/TRBV12-4 | . | TGTGCCAGCAGTCGAGCGACTGTCCGAGAGCATTTT | CASSRATVREHF
. | TRBJ2-1 | TRBV19 | . | TGTGCCAGCCACATGGGCCCGGAGGGTACGAATGAGCAGTTCTTC | CASHMGPEGTNEQFF
. | TRBJ2-1 | TRBV18 | TRBD2 | TGTGCCAGCTCACCATCCGCCGGGGGGGTCAACAATGAGCAGTTCTTC | CASSPSAGGVNNEQFF
. | TRBJ1-5 | TRBV15 | . | TGTGCCACCAGCAGAGATTTTGCGCAGCCCCAGCATTTT | CATSRDFAQPQHF
. | TRBJ1-3 | TRBV9 | . | TGTGCCAGCAGCGTAGCTGGAGGGGGACACACCATATATTTT | CASSVAGGGHTIYF
. | TRBJ2-5 | TRBV5-1 | . | TGCGCCAGCAGCTTGGCCGTCTGGCAGGAGACCCAGTACTTC | CASSLAVWQETQYF
. | TRBJ1-2 | TRBV12-5 | . | TGTGCTAGTGTGGGTGGGGCTAACTATGGCTACACCTTC | CASVGGANYGYTF
. | TRBJ2-1 | TRBV7-2 | . | TGTGCCAGCAGGCCACAGTTCCATGAGCAGTTCTTC | CASRPQFHEQFF
. | TRBJ2-5 | TRBV11-2 | . | TGTGCCAGCAGCTTCCGGGACCCGAAAGAGACCCAGTACTTC | CASSFRDPKETQYF
. | TRBJ1-3 | TRBV29-1 | . | TGCAGCGTAGGGGATCTCTCTGGAAACACCATATATTTT | CSVGDLSGNTIYF